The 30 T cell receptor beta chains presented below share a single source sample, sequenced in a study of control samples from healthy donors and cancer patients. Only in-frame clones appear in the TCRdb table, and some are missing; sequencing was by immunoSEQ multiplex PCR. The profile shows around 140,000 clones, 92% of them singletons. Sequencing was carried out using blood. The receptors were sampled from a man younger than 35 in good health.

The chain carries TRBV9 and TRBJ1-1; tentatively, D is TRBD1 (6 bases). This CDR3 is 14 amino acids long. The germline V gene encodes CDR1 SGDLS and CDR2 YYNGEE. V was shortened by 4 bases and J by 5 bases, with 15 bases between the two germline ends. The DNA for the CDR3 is TGTGCCAGCAGCCCCTCTGTAGGGGGAACTGAAGCTTTCTTT. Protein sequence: CASSPSVGGTEAFF.

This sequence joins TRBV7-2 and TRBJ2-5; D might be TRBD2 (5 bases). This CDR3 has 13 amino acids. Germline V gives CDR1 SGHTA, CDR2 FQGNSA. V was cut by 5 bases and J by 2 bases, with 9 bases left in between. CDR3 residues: CASSPGGQETQYF. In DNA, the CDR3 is TGTGCCAGCAGCCCGGGCGGGCAAGAGACCCAGTACTTC. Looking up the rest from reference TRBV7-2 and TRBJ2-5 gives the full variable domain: GAGVSQSPSNKVTEKGKDVELRCDPISGHTALYWYRQSLGQGLEFLIYFQGNSAPDKSGLPSDRFSAERTGGSVSTLTIQRTQQEDSAVYLCASSPGGQETQYFGPGTRLLVL.

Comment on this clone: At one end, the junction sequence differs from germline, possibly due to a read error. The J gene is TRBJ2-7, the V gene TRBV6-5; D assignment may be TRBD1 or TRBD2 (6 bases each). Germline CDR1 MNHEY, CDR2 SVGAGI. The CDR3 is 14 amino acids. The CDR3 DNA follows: TGTGCCAGCAGTCTGAACAGGGACTCCTACGGGCAGTACTTC. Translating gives CASSLNRDSYGQYF.

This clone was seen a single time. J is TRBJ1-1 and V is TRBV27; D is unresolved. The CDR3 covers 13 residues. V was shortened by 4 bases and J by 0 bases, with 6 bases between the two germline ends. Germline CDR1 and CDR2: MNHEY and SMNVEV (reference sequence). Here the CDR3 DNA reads TGTGCCAGCAGTTGGGTGATGAACACTGAAGCTTTCTTT. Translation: CASSWVMNTEAFF.

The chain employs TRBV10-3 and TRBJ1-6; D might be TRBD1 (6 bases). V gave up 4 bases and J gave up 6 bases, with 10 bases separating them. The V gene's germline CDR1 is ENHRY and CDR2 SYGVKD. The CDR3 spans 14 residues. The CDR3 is CAISGGQGNSPLHF. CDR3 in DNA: TGTGCCATCAGTGGGGGGCAGGGTAATTCACCCCTCCACTTT.

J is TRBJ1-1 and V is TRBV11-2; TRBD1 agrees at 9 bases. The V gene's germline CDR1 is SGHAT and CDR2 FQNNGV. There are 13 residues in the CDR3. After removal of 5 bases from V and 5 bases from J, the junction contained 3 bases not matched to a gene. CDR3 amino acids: CASSKDRGTEAFF. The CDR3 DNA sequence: TGTGCCAGCAGCAAGGACAGGGGTACTGAAGCTTTCTTT.

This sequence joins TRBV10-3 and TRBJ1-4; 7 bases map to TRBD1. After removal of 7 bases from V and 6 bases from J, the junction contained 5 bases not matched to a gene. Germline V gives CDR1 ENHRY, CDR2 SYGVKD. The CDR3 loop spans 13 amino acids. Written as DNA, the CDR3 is TGTGCCATCAAAGGGACAGAGGATGAAAAACTGTTTTTT. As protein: CAIKGTEDEKLFF.

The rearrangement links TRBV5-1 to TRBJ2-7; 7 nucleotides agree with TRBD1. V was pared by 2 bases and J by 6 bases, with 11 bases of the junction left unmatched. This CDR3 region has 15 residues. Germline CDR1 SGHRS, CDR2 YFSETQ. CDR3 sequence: CASSLSGTAYSEQYF. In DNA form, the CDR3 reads TGCGCCAGCAGCTTATCCGGGACAGCCTACAGCGAGCAGTACTTC. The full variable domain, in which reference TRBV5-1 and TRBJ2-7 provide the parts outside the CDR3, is KAGVTQTPRYLIKTRGQQVTLSCSPISGHRSVSWYQQTPGQGLQFLFEYFSETQRNKGNFPGRFSGRQFSNSRSEMNVSTLELGDSALYLCASSLSGTAYSEQYFGPGTRLTVT.

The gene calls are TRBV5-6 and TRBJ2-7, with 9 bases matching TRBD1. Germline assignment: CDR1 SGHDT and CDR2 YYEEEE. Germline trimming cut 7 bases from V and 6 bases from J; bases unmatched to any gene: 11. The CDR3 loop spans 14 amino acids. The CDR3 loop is CASVDRGESIEQYF. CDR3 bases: TGTGCCAGCGTGGACAGGGGTGAATCCATCGAGCAGTACTTC. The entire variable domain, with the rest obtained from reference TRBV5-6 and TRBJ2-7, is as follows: DAGVTQSPTHLIKTRGQQVTLRCSPKSGHDTVSWYQQALGQGPQFIFQYYEEEERQRGNFPDRFSGHQFPNYSSELNVNALLLGDSALYLCASVDRGESIEQYFGPGTRLTVT.

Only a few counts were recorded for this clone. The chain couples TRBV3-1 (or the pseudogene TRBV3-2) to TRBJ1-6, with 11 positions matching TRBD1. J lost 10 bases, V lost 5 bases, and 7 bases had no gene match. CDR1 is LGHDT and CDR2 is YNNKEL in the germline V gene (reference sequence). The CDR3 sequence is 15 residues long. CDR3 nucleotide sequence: TGTGCCAGCAGCGGGACAGGGGGTTTAGGCTCACCCCTCCACTTT. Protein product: CASSGTGGLGSPLHF.

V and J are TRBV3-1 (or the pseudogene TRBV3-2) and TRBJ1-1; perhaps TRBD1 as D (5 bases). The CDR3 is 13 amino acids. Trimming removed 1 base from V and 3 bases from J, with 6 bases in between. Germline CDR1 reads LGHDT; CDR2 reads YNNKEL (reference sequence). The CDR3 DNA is TGTGCCAGCAGCCAAGCAGGGTACACTGAAGCTTTCTTT. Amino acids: CASSQAGYTEAFF.

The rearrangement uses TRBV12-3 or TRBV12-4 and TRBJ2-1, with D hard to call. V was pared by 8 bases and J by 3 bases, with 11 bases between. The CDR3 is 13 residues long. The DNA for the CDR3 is TGTGCCAGCCAACGACTGGACTACAATGAGCAGTTCTTC. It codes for CASQRLDYNEQFF.

CDR3 sequence: CASSRRAPTPPTQETQYF. The CDR3 DNA is TGTGCCAGCAGCCGCAGGGCACCTACCCCACCGACCCAAGAGACCCAGTACTTC. V gene TRBV27 combines with J gene TRBJ2-5; TRBD1 is a possible D gene (5 bases). V shed 6 bases and J shed 1 base, with 24 bases lying between them. CDR1 and CDR2 from the germline V gene are MNHEY and SMNVEV (reference sequence). This CDR3 is built from 18 residues.

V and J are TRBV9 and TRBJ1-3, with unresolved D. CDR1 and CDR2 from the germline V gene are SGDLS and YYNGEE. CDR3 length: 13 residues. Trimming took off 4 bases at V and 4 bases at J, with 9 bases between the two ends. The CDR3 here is CASSPSGGNTIYF. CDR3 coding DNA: TGTGCCAGCAGCCCGAGTGGCGGAAACACCATATATTTT.

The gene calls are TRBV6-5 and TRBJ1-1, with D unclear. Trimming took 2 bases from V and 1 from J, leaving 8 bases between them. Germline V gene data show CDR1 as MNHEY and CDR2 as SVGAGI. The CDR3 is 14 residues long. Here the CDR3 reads CASSYSTRNTEAFF. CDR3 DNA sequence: TGTGCCAGCAGTTACAGTACTAGGAACACTGAAGCTTTCTTT.

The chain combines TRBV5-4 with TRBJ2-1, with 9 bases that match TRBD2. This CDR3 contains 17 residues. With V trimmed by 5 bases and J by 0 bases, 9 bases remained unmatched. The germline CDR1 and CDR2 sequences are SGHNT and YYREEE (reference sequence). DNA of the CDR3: TGTGCCAGCAGGGAAGCTAGCGGGGCTAGCTCCTACAATGAGCAGTTCTTC. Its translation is CASREASGASSYNEQFF.

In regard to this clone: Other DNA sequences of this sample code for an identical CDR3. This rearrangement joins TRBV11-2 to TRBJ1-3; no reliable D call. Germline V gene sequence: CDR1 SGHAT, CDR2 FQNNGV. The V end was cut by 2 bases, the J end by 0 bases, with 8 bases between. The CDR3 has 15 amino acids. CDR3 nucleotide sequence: TGTGCCAGCAGCTTAAGCCTGGGCTCTGGAAACACCATATATTTT. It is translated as CASSLSLGSGNTIYF.

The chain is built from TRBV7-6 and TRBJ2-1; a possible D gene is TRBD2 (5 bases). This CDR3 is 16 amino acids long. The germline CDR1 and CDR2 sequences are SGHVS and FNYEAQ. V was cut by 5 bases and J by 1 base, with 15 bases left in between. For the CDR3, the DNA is TGTGCCAGCAGCCGAGGATCGGGGAATTCCTACAATGAGCAGTTCTTC. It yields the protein CASSRGSGNSYNEQFF.

CDR3 sequence: CASRLPGGGGYTF. The CDR3 DNA reads as TGTGCCAGCAGGCTACCAGGGGGAGGCGGCTACACCTTC. The genes are TRBV7-9 and TRBJ1-2; the match to TRBD1 covers 7 bases. Per germline, CDR1 SEHNR and CDR2 FQNEAQ (reference sequence). V dropped 6 bases and J dropped 8; count of bases not matched to a gene: 9. The CDR3 extends over 13 amino acids.

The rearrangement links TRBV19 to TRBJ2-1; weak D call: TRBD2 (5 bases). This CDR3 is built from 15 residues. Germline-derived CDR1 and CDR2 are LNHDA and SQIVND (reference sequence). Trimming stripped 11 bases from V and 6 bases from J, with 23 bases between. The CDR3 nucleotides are TGTGCCGTGACGACGGGGTCTTATGGTGGCAATGAGCAGTTCTTC. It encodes CAVTTGSYGGNEQFF.

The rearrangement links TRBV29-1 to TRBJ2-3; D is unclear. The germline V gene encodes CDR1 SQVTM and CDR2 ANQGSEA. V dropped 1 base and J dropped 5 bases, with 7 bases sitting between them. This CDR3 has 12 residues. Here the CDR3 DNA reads TGCAGCGTTGAAGGGTTCGGAGATACGCAGTATTTT. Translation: CSVEGFGDTQYF.

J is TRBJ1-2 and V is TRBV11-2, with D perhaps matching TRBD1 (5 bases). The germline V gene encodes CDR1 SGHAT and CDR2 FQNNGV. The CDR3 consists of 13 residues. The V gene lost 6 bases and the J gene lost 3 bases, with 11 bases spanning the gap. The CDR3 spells CASSLGGDYGYTF. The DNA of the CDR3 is TGTGCCAGCAGTTTGGGGGGGGACTATGGCTACACCTTC.

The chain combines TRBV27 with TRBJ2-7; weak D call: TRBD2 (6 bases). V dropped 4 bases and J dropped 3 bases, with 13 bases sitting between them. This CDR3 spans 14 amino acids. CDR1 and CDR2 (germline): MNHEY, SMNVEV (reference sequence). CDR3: CASSSGYGGYEQYF. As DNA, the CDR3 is TGTGCCAGCAGTTCTGGGTACGGGGGCTACGAGCAGTACTTC.

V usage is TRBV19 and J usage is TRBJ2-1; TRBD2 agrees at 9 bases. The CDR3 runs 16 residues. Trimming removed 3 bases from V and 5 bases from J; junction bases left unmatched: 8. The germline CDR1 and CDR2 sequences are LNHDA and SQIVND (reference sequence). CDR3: CASSIGAGGAHNEQFF. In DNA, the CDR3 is TGTGCCAGTAGTATCGGAGCGGGGGGCGCTCACAATGAGCAGTTCTTC.

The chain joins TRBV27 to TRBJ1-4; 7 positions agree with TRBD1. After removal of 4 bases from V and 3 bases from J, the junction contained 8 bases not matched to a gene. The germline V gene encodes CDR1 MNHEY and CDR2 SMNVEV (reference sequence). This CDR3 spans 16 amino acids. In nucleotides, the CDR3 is TGTGCCAGCAGTTGGAGGGGGCGCCAGGCTAATGAAAAACTGTTTTTT. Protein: CASSWRGRQANEKLFF.

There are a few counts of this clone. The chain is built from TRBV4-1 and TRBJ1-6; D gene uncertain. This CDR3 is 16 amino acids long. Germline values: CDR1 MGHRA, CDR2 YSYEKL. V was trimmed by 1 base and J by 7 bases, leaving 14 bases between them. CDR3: CASSQGAAGSNSPLHF. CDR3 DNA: TGCGCCAGCAGCCAAGGGGCCGCAGGAAGCAATTCACCCCTCCACTTT.

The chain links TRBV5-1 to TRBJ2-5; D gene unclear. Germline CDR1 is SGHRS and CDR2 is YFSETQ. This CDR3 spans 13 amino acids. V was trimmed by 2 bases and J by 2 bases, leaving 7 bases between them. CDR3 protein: CASSFDAQETQYF. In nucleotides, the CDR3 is TGCGCCAGCAGCTTTGACGCACAAGAGACCCAGTACTTC.

The CDR3 nucleotides read TGCGCCAGCAGCTTGGCCCGGGGAGTGGTGAATGAAAAACTGTTTTTT. Translating it yields CASSLARGVVNEKLFF. The rearrangement uses TRBV5-1 and TRBJ1-4; the D is unclear. This CDR3 comprises 16 residues. V lost 0 bases and J lost 5, with 14 bases in between. Germline V gives CDR1 SGHRS, CDR2 YFSETQ.

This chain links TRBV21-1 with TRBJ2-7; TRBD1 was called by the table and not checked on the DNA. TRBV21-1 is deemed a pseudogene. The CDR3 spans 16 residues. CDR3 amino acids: CASSKPLGQSYYEQYF. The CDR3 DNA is TGTGCCAGCAGCAAACCCCTAGGACAGTCCTACTACGAGCAGTACTTC.

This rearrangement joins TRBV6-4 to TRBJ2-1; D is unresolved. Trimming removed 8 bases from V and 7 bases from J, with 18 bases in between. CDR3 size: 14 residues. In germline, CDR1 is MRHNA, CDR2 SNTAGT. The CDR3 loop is CASRRQPEWNEQFF. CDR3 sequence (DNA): TGTGCCAGCCGACGTCAGCCTGAATGGAATGAGCAGTTCTTC.